The rows below give T cell receptor beta chains drawn from one sample of a study of cytomegalovirus exposure and HLA in healthy donors. Profiled with immunoSEQ multiplex PCR; TCRdb holds only in-frame clones, not every one. The profile shows approximately 150,000 clones, 65% to 70% of them singletons. The sequenced sample consisted of PBMCs. Receptors were obtained from a young woman in good health and CMV-seropositive. Each CDR3 is given without its conserved first and last residue.

TRBJ2-3	TRBV9	ASSVGDYNTDTQY
TRBJ2-1	TRBV30	AWSVASYNEQF
TRBJ2-7	TRBV30	AWRDRAYEQY
TRBJ1-1	TRBV27	ASSWDRYTEAF
TRBJ1-5	TRBV28	ASSLTGNSNQPQH
TRBJ1-2	TRBV5-6	ASSLQGYDYGYT
TRBJ2-5	TRBV7-9	ASSPDSLGETQY
TRBJ2-7	TRBV18	ASSLGGPDYEQY
TRBJ2-7	TRBV19	ASSIFGQGGRYEQY
TRBJ2-4	TRBV11-2	ASSFGGGLAGGKNIQY
TRBJ2-1	TRBV7-8	ASSLGRVLPYNEQF
TRBJ2-5	TRBV6-6	ASSYSRGAAEAQY
TRBJ1-1	TRBV28	ASTWGGLGAF
TRBJ2-3	TRBV28	VVHSLGAGRDSDTQY
TRBJ1-1	TRBV2	ASSERQGRTEAF
TRBJ2-1	TRBV11-2	ASSPGWTSSGNEQF
TRBJ2-7	TRBV4-1	ASSQDRQGSYEQY
TRBJ2-1	TRBV14	ASSQDRAGVGNEQF
TRBJ2-3	TRBV7-3	ASRRTATDTQY
TRBJ1-5	TRBV2	ASSAQGLWLQPQH
TRBJ1-2	TRBV7-9	ASSFDIRGGYGYT
NA	TRBV9	ASSAKDRVHEQY
TRBJ2-7	TRBV7-3	ASSRSGGSPYEQY
TRBJ1-4	TRBV18	ASSLTREKLF